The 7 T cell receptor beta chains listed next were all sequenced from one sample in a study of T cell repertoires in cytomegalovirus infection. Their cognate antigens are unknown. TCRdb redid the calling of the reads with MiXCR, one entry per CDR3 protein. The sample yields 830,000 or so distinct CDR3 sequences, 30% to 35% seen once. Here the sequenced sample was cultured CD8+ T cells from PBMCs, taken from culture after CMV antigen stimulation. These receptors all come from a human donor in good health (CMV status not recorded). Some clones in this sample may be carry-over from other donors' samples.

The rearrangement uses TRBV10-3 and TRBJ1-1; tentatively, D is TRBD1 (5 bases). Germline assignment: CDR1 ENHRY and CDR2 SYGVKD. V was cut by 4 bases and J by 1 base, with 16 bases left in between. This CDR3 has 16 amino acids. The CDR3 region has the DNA TGTGCCATCAGTGTGAGGTCGAGGGGAAAGAACACTGAAGCTTTCTTT. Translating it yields CAISVRSRGKNTEAFF.

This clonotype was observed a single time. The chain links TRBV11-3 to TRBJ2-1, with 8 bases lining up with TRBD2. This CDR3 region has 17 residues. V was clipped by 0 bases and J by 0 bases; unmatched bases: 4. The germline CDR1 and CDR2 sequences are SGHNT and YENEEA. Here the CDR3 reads CASSLDGGGSSYNEQFF. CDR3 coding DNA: TGTGCCAGCAGCTTAGATGGCGGGGGGAGCTCCTACAATGAGCAGTTCTTC.

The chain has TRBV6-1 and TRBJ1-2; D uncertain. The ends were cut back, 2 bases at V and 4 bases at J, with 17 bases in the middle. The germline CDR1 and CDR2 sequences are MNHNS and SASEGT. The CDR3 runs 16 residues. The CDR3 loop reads CASSENVEGSGYGYTF. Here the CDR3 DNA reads TGTGCCAGCAGTGAAAATGTCGAGGGTAGCGGCTATGGCTACACCTTC.

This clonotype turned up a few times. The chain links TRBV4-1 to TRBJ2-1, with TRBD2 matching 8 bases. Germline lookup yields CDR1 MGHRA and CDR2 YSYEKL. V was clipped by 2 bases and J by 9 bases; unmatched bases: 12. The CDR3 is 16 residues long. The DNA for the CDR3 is TGCGCCAGCAGCCAATTTCCTAGCGGGCATCCTGGTGAGCAGTTCTTC. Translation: CASSQFPSGHPGEQFF.

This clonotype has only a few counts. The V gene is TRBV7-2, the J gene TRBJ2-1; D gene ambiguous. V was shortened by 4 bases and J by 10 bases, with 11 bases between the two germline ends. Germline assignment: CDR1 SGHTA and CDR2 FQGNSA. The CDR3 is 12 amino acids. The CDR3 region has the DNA TGTGCCAGCAGCTCCCTCCCCCCCGAGCAGTTCTTC. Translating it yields CASSSLPPEQFF.

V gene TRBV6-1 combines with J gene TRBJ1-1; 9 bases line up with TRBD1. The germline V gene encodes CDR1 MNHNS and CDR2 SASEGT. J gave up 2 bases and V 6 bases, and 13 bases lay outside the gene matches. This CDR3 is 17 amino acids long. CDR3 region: CASRRRVDRGQNTEAFF. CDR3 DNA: TGTGCCAGCAGACGCCGAGTGGACAGGGGACAAAACACTGAAGCTTTCTTT.

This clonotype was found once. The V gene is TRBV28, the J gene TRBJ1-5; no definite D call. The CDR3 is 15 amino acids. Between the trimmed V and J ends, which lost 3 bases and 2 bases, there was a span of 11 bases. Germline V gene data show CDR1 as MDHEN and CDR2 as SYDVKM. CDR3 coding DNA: TGTGCCAGCAGTTTCGAGGGCGCGGGCAATCAGCCCCAGCATTTT. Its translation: CASSFEGAGNQPQHF.